This TCR beta chain was recovered during a study of blood T cell repertoires in COVID-19 (TCRdb year 2020). With regard to the full study: Collaborator samples came from the United States, Italy and Spain and covered acute and convalescent phases of COVID-19. Deeply sampled blood TCRbeta repertoires from subjects exposed to, actively infected with, or recovered from COVID-19 were included in the dataset. Where available, HLA class I and class II types were obtained from metadata supplied by the sample provider rather than from assay-based typing. The repertoires were released in a freely available public database intended as a resource for research on the immune response to SARS-CoV-2. The prospective study material was composed of cDNA or gDNA derived from T cells, B-cell-depleted T cells, or PBMCs. The samples were drawn from two sources: the first 160 participants of the ongoing ImmuneRACE study, and about 1,300 subjects contributed by 6 global collaborators. A de-identified subject ID, COVID-19 status, age in years and sex were almost always included in the sample metadata. The full study reports these points: The quantity of clinical and demographic metadata differed by source and by participant and was supplied without curation.

V drops 6 bases and J drops 3 bases, leaving 14 bases in between. From the germline V gene, CDR1 is SQVTM and CDR2 is ANQGSEA. Counted from cysteine to phenylalanine, this CDR3 has 14 amino acids. CDR3 DNA is the only sequence kept; it has 42 bases, read in frame from the first base. TCRbeta CDR3 regions were amplified from genomic DNA using the immunoSEQ Assay, a bias-controlled multiplex PCR. Concerning the study's data processing: The number of nucleated cells in each sample was estimated by amplification of reference gene primers within the assay. Sequence reads were collapsed and filtered to measure the absolute abundance of every unique TCRbeta CDR3 rearrangement. Productive Simpson clonality was computed per sample as the square root of Simpson's diversity index over productive rearrangements. This immuneACCESS table, as held by TCRdb, lists in-frame sequences with V and J called but not all clones. Of the missing ones, under half trace to an unresolved V gene in checked studies; the others have no known cause. The DNA was the basis for D and trimming; V, J and clone size are from that table. The sample table shows approximately 69,000 clones, and about 81% are seen once. The ten largest clonotypes hold roughly 13% of the sample.

Whole blood was collected in K2EDTA tubes by collaborating institutions according to the institutions' own protocols. For TCRbeta analysis, collaborator samples were shipped as frozen whole blood, as isolated PBMCs, or as DNA extracted from either sample type. A word on this clone: Which antigen it targets is not known. No much larger clone is present one base from it, and per-base qualities are unavailable.

The sequence came from a woman aged 80 or over with acute or convalescent COVID-19. Sequences were obtained from peripheral blood. This chain is built from TRBV29-1 and TRBJ1-4, and perhaps TRBD1 as D gene, on 6 matching bases. The nucleotides read TGCAGCGTGGCTGGGGGCACGTCTAATGAAAAACTGTTTTTT. Its translation reads: CSVAGGTSNEKLFF. Outside the CDR3, residues come from the reference TRBV29-1 and TRBJ1-4 proteins, so the full variable domain is: SAVISQKPSRDICQRGTSLTIQCQVDSQVTMMFWYRQQPGQSLTLIATANQGSEATYESGFVIDKFPISRPNLTFSTLTVSNMSPEDSSIYLCSVAGGTSNEKLFFGSGTQLSVL.